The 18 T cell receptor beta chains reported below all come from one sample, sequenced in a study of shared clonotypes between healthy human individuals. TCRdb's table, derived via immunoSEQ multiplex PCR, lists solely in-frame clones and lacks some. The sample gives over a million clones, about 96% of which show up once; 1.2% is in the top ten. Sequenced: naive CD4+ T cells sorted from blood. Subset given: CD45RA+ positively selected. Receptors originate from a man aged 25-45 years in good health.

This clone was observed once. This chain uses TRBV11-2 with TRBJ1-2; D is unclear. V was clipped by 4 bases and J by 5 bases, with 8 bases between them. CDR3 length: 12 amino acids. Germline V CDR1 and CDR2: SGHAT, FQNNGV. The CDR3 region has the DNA TGTGCCAGCAGCTCCGGGCTATATGGCTACACCTTC. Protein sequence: CASSSGLYGYTF.

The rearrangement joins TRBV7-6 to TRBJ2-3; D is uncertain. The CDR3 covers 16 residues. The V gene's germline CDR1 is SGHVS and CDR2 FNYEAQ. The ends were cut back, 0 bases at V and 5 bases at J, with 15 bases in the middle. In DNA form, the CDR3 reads TGTGCCAGCAGCTTAGCGGTTTTAAATACCAAAGATACGCAGTATTTT. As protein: CASSLAVLNTKDTQYF.

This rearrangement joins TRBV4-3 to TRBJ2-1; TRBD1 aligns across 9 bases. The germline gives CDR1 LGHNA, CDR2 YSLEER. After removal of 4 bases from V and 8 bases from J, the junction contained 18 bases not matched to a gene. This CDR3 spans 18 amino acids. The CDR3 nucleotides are TGCGCCAGCAGCCCAACACAGGGAAGGGACAGGGTTATCGATGAGCAGTTCTTC. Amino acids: CASSPTQGRDRVIDEQFF.

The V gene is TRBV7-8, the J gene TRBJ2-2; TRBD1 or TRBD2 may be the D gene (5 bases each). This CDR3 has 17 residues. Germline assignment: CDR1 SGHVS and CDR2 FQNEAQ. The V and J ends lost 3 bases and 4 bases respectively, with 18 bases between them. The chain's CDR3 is CASSFPSRGKPTGELFF. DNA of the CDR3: TGTGCCAGCAGCTTTCCTTCCCGGGGCAAGCCCACCGGGGAGCTGTTTTTT.

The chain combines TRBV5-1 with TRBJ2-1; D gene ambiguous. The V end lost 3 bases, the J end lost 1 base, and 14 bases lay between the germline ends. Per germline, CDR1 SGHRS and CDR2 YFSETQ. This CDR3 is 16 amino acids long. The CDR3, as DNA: TGCGCCAGCAGCTACCAGACAACCTCTTCCTACAATGAGCAGTTCTTC. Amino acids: CASSYQTTSSYNEQFF. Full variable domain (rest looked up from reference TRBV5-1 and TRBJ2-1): KAGVTQTPRYLIKTRGQQVTLSCSPISGHRSVSWYQQTPGQGLQFLFEYFSETQRNKGNFPGRFSGRQFSNSRSEMNVSTLELGDSALYLCASSYQTTSSYNEQFFGPGTRLTVL.

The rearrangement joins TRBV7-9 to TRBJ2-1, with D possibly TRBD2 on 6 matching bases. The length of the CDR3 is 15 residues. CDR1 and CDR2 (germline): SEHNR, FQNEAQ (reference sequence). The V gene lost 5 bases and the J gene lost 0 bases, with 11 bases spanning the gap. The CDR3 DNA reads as TGTGCCAGCAGCCCGACTAGAATCTCCTACAATGAGCAGTTCTTC. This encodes CASSPTRISYNEQFF. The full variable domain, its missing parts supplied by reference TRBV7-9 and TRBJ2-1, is DTGVSQNPRHKITKRGQNVTFRCDPISEHNRLYWYRQTLGQGPEFLTYFQNEAQLEKSRLLSDRFSAERPKGSFSTLEIQRTEQGDSAMYLCASSPTRISYNEQFFGPGTRLTVL.

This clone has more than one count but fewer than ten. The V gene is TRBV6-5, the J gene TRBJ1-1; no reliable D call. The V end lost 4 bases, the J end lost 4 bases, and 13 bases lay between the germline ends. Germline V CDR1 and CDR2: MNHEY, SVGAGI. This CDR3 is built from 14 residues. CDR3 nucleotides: TGTGCCAGCAGTTTAGAGGGTGGTGGCACTGAAGCTTTCTTT. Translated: CASSLEGGGTEAFF.

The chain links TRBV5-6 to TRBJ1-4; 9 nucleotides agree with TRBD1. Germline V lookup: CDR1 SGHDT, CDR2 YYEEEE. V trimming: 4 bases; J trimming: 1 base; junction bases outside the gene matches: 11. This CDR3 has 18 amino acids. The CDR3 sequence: CASSLDRGVAKTNEKLFF. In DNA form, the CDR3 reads TGTGCCAGCAGCCTGGACAGGGGTGTAGCTAAAACTAATGAAAAACTGTTTTTT.

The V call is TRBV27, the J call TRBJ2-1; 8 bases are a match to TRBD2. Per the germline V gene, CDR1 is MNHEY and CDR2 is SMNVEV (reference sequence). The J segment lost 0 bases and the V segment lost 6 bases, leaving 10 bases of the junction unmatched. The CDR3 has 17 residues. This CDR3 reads CASSRLAGGSSYNEQFF. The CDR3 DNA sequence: TGTGCCAGCAGCCGACTGGCGGGAGGATCCTCCTACAATGAGCAGTTCTTC.

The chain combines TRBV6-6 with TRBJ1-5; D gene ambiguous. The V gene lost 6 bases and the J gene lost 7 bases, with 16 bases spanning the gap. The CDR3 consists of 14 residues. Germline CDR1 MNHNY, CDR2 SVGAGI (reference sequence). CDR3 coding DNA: TGTGCCAGCAGCCCCGGGGTCTGGGGACAGCCCCAGCATTTT. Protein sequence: CASSPGVWGQPQHF.

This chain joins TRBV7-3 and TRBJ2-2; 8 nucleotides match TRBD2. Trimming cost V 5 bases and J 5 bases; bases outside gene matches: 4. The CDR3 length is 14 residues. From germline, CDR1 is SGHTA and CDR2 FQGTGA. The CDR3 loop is CASSPSSGTGELFF. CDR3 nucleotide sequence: TGTGCCAGCAGCCCTTCTAGCGGGACCGGGGAGCTGTTTTTT. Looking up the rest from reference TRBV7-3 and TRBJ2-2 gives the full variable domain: GAGVSQTPSNKVTEKGKYVELRCDPISGHTALYWYRQSLGQGPEFLIYFQGTGAADDSGLPNDRFFAVRPEGSVSTLKIQRTERGDSAVYLCASSPSSGTGELFFGEGSRLTVL.

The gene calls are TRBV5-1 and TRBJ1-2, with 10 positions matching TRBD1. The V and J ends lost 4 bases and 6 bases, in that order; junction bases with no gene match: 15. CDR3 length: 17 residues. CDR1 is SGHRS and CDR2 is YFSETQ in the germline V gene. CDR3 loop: CASSPGQGIVGRDGYTF. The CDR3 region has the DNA TGCGCCAGCAGCCCGGGACAGGGGATCGTGGGGCGGGATGGCTACACCTTC.

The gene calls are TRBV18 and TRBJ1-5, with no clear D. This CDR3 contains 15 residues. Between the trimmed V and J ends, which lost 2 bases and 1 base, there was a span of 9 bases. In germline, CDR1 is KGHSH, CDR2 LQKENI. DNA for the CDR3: TGTGCCAGCTCACCAGAGGTGGGGAGCAATCAGCCCCAGCATTTT. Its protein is CASSPEVGSNQPQHF.

In DNA, the CDR3 is TGCAGTGCTAGAGTGACTAGTGGTCCGTTCTTC. Its translation is CSARVTSGPFF. The chain links TRBV20-1 to TRBJ2-1; TRBD2 is a possible D gene (6 bases). The germline V and J ends were trimmed by 1 base and 15 bases, with 13 bases remaining between them. The CDR3 length is 11 residues. CDR1 is DFQATT and CDR2 is SNEGSKA in the germline V gene (reference sequence).

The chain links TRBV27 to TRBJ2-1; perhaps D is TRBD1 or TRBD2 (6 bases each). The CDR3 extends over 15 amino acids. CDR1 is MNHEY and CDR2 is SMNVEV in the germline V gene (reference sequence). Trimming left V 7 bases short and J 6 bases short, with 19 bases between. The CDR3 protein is CASIGGLVGFNEQFF. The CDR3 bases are TGTGCCAGCATAGGGGGGCTAGTCGGTTTCAATGAGCAGTTCTTC.

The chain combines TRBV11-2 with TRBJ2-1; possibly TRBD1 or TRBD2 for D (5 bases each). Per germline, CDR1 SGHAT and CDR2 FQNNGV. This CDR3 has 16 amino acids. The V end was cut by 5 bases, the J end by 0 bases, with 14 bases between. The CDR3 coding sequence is TGTGCCAGCAGCCGTATCGGGGACCCCTCCTACAATGAGCAGTTCTTC. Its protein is CASSRIGDPSYNEQFF.

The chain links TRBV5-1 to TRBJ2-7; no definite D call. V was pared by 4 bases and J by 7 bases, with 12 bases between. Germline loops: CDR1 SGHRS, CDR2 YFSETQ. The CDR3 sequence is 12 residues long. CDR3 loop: CASSRDSGEQYF. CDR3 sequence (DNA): TGCGCCAGCAGCCGAGACTCTGGTGAGCAGTACTTC.

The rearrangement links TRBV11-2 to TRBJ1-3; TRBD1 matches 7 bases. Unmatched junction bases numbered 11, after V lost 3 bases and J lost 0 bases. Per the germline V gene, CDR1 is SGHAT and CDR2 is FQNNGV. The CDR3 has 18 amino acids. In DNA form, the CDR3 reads TGTGCCAGCAGCTTTAGGGGGGGACAGTCCTACTCTGGAAACACCATATATTTT. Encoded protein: CASSFRGGQSYSGNTIYF.